This TCR beta chain was retrieved from a study of cytomegalovirus exposure and HLA in healthy donors (dated by TCRdb to 2016 to 2017). Background on the whole study: According to an earlier analysis of 587 of the donors, some 180 million T cells yielded some 110 million unique TCR beta sequences and 276 Gb of sequence data. Roughly 300 gigabases of sequencing data and approximately 85 million unique TCR sequences were included in an early release covering about 600 HLA-typed donors. Among the roughly 400 genotyped donors, under 90% belonged to the genetic ancestry cluster associated with self-reported Caucasian donors. The study aimed to test whether cataloging public T cell receptors could reveal signatures of past pathogen exposure. The study profiled the T cell repertoires of about 720 subjects by immunosequencing and related them to cytomegalovirus serostatus. In addition to the first cohort of roughly 670 subjects, a separate validation cohort of approximately 120 different subjects was used. The study combined high-throughput TCR immunosequencing, statistical association of individual TCRs with disease status, and machine learning to predict cytomegalovirus infection status. A later analysis re-examined previously published TCR beta repertoires from more than 550 donors and added high-resolution HLA genotyping to investigate patterns of TCR occurrence. The later analysis used no new phenotypic data to find candidate immune exposures, relying instead on TCR beta sequences and their occurrence across donors. An earlier analysis of 587 of the donors used high-throughput TCR beta sequencing to judge whether each TCR beta V gene segment behaved as functional or pseudogenic. Donor age, sex, ethnicity and CMV serostatus were compiled together with the repertoire data. A later genetic analysis used genome-wide SNP genotypes for about three fifths of the roughly 700 donors, treating that subset as a discovery cohort. All discovery cohort repertoires had been generated using a single sequencing platform. Class I and class II HLA loci were covered by the typing at four-digit resolution. The number of typed donors differed by locus: roughly 620-630 for A, B, C, DRB1 and DQB1; approximately 520 for DQA1; 606 for DPA1; and some 470 for DPB1. Roughly 5 DR-DQ haplotypes were handled as single units for association and clustering, since linkage in the cohort was strong. Among some 410 genotyped donors of the cohort, an average of around 250,000 unique TCR beta nucleotide sequences was sequenced per donor, of which about 19% were non-productive.

Receptor libraries were prepared by the immunoSEQ multiplex PCR assay. The multiplex PCR relied on a mix of 60 forward primers for TCR Vbeta segments and 13 reverse primers for TCR Jbeta segments. A multiplex PCR assay on genomic DNA amplified the CDR3 region of rearranged TCR beta genes. Amplified TCR beta libraries were sequenced as 87-base-pair reads on the Illumina HiSeq System. The authors processed their data as follows. In a later analysis, roughly 80 million unique TCR beta chains were counted across the 650 to 750 repertoires, and approximately 11 million of these chains were shared by at least two donors. A nearest-neighbor algorithm error-corrected the raw reads and collapsed the reads into unique sequences, merging closely related sequences to remove PCR and sequencing errors. Alignment of CDR3 sequences to IMGT reference sequences was used to assign V, D and J gene segments. Each retained sequence needed at least a six-nucleotide match to both a V gene segment and a J gene segment. Rearrangements were classified as productive when the CDR3 lacked stop codons and remained in frame with V and J, and all other rearrangements were classified as non-productive. CDR3 was defined by IMGT convention, running from the second conserved V-encoded cysteine to the conserved J-encoded phenylalanine. The earlier analysis of about 590 of the donors excluded sequences that lacked an unambiguous match to a single V gene segment. In an earlier analysis of roughly 500 of the donors, V segments were called functional above 56.7% productive rearrangements and were called segregating when the between-donor standard deviation exceeded 5%. A statistical classification framework was built to diagnose cytomegalovirus status from the catalog of TCR beta chain sequences. A later analysis assigned V and J genes by comparing TCR nucleotide sequences with IMGT/GENE-DB human TR gene sequences. In a later analysis, CDR3 sequences and most-parsimonious VDJ recombination scenarios were assigned using the TCRdist pipeline. In a later analysis, every TCR beta chain was defined by the combination of its CDR3 amino acid sequence and its V-gene family, and reads without a unique V-gene family were dropped. In a later analysis, around 650 highly shared, low-generation-probability nucleotide sequences were removed to address suspected cross-contamination and a sequencing artifact. In a later analysis, a clonal expansion index was calculated for each public chain from normalized within-repertoire ranks of inferred template counts. A later analysis computed generation probabilities with a VDJ recombination model fitted to out-of-frame rearrangements, and checked the results against IGoR. Hypergeometric tests were used in a later analysis to score TCR-TCR, TCR-HLA and TCR-CMV co-occurrence, with a repertoire-size bias correction applied to the TCR pairs. In a later analysis, false discovery rates were estimated by permuting HLA or CMV assignments 20 times. In a later analysis, co-occurring TCRs were grouped using DBSCAN, with TCRdist sequence similarity added in when clustering inside HLA-allele-positive subsets. For co-occurrence clustering, repertoires with fewer than 30,000 or more than 120,000 public chains were excluded, along with roughly five repertoires with anomalous nucleotide sharing. This immuneACCESS table, as held by TCRdb, lists in-frame sequences with V and J called but not all clones. Of the missing ones, under half trace to an unresolved V gene in checked studies; the others have no known cause. V and J calls and clone size are copied from that table; D and trimming were computed from the DNA. The sample data list 200,000 to 250,000 clones, and more than 80% of these were observed just once. The ten largest account for 2.5% to 3% of the sample.

About this clone: What this receptor recognizes is not known. Base qualities are not recorded, but no much larger clone differs from it by a single base.

The cohort was made up of approximately 700 healthy bone marrow donors. At the time of sampling, all cohort members were nominally healthy, though unrecorded immune exposures were likely present. The donor was CMV seronegative and belonged to the group of under 400 seronegative cohort members. Every donor gave a peripheral blood sample, and the peripheral blood mononuclear cells from that sample were used for TCR beta sequencing. The Qiagen DNeasy Blood Extraction Kit was used to extract genomic DNA from the blood cell samples. The germline V gene (reference sequence) supplies CDR1 SGHNT and CDR2 YYREEE. V is trimmed back by 4 bases and J by 7 bases, and the junction contains 10 bases that no gene match accounts for. There are 15 amino acids in the CDR3, from cysteine to phenylalanine inclusive. The only DNA kept is the CDR3, 45 bases in frame from the first base. On the study overall, not on this receptor specifically: Linkage disequilibrium might explain the correlated functional status among segregating V segments, but an unknown experimental factor could not be ruled out. In a later analysis, HLA-associated TCR beta chains showed more clonal expansion and lower generation probabilities than non-associated chains that were equally common. For the cohort, immune exposure information was limited to CMV serostatus. Most TCR sequences were seen in very few donors, while some public TCRs were found in many individuals. HLA typing was unavailable for some donors at each locus, so association tests used only the typed subset. Because counts were too low, roughly 18 rarely observed V segments, including chromosome 9 orphons, were left out of the earlier analysis of a few hundred of the donors. V-gene and J-gene trimming of TCR beta chains was associated with a missense DCLRE1C variant in a later genetic analysis, and the association was replicated in an independent cohort. Roughly uniform sequencing depth across donors was assumed in presence/absence analyses, although this assumption may not hold. According to a later analysis, most CMV-associated TCR beta chains appeared to be HLA-restricted, and the HLA associations seemed to be driven largely by CMV exposure. The 87-base-pair reads could not distinguish some IMGT-functional V segments, including TRBV6-2 and TRBV6-3, so those segments were excluded. In both the original and validation cohorts, the classifier was reported to diagnose cytomegalovirus status with high specificity and sensitivity. The authors suggested that the approach could potentially be extended to other disease states and immunological phenotypes. The cohort was sequenced for TCR beta chains only, and without alpha or paired-chain data the features that could be detected were limited. According to a later analysis, parvovirus B19, influenza, CMV and Epstein-Barr virus appeared linked to several top co-occurrence clusters. A further reported finding was that TCR beta sequences accurately predicted the HLA-A and HLA-B alleles for most subjects in the first cohort. A total of about 180 TCR beta chains were listed by the study as associated with cytomegalovirus. Compared with the approximately 670-donor mean, donors in an Asian-associated ancestry cluster had fewer N-insertions in productive TCRs, according to a later genetic analysis. Three of the identified cytomegalovirus-associated TCR beta chains were confirmed in vitro to be specific for cytomegalovirus antigens. Assigning TCR associations to individual alleles was difficult when HLA alleles, especially DR and DQ, strongly co-occurred. Specific HLA alleles were associated with about 17,000 TCR beta sequences at a false discovery rate of 0.05 in a later analysis. A cluster of highly shared sequence variants was judged likely to be a technical artifact of the sequencing pipeline. A later analysis found that TCR association rates varied across HLA loci, with DRB1 alleles showing the most associated TCRs and HLA-C alleles the fewest. In an earlier analysis of approximately 590 of the donors, most TCR beta V segments appeared in productive rearrangements about 87% or about 30% of the time, broadly matching IMGT annotations.

Sequencing was performed on PBMCs. The V gene is TRBV5-4 and the J gene is TRBJ2-5, with TRBD2 identical over 10 junction bases. The clonotype originates from a man aged 25-45 years in good health and CMV-seronegative. The sequence in DNA is TGTGCCAGCAGCCCTGGGACTAGCGCTCCGGGGACCCAGTACTTC. It translates as CASSPGTSAPGTQYF.